These 17 T cell receptor beta chains share one sample of origin, sequenced in a study of cytomegalovirus exposure and HLA in healthy donors. The assay was immunoSEQ multiplex PCR, and TCRdb's table has in-frame clones only and misses some. This table holds under 100,000 clones, roughly 95% found once. Sequenced material: PBMCs. The receptors here all came from a woman under 30 in good health and CMV-seronegative.

The chain links TRBV27 to TRBJ1-5; 8 positions match TRBD1. V was clipped by 5 bases and J by 6 bases; unmatched bases: 6. This CDR3 region has 14 residues. The germline V gene has CDR1 MNHEY and CDR2 SMNVEV (reference sequence). The CDR3 loop reads CASSRDRGGQPQHF. CDR3 coding DNA: TGTGCCAGCAGTCGAGACAGGGGCGGTCAGCCCCAGCATTTT.

The chain links TRBV12-5 to TRBJ1-1, with 8 bases identical to TRBD1. Trimming took 4 bases from V and 7 from J; bases not matched to a gene: 2. From germline, CDR1 is LGHNT and CDR2 FRNRAP. The CDR3 covers 12 residues. The CDR3, as DNA: TGTGCTAGTGGTTCCGGGACAGGTGAAGCTTTCTTT. Its translation: CASGSGTGEAFF.

This chain joins TRBV6-5 and TRBJ2-1; possibly TRBD1 for D (5 bases). Trimming stripped 4 bases from V and 3 bases from J, with 16 bases between. Germline CDR1 reads MNHEY; CDR2 reads SVGAGI. CDR3 length equals 16 residues. The CDR3 bases are TGTGCCAGCAGTTCCCAGTGGGGCGCCCTCTACAATGAGCAGTTCTTC. This encodes CASSSQWGALYNEQFF.

The CDR3 region is CASSYTAGGTGQFF. The CDR3 DNA sequence: TGTGCCAGCAGTTACACCGCCGGGGGGACAGGGCAGTTCTTC. The gene calls are TRBV27 and TRBJ2-1, with TRBD1 as a possible D gene (8 bases). The CDR3 sequence is 14 residues long. Looked up from germline, CDR1 is MNHEY and CDR2 is SMNVEV (reference sequence). Deletions cut 4 bases from V and 12 bases from J, with 19 bases between.

In regard to this clone: A junction end diverges from the germline sequence, so it may reflect a read error. As DNA, the CDR3 is TGCAGCGTTCAAGACGTCCCAGGGTACTCCTACAATGAGCAGTTCTTC. This encodes CSVQDVPGYSYNEQFF. The chain is built from TRBV29-1 and TRBJ2-1; weak D call: TRBD1 (5 bases). The CDR3 loop spans 16 amino acids. The germline V gene has CDR1 SQVTM and CDR2 ANQGSEA.

V is TRBV30 and J is TRBJ1-5, with D possibly matching TRBD1 (6 bases). Trimming stripped 2 bases from V and 4 bases from J, with 9 bases between. CDR1 is GTSNPN and CDR2 is SVGIG in the germline V gene (reference sequence). This CDR3 spans 13 amino acids. The CDR3 DNA is TGTGCCTGGAGTCCTACAGGGAATCAGCCCCAGCATTTT. Translated: CAWSPTGNQPQHF.

In DNA form, the CDR3 reads TGCAGCGTTGGAGGGAGAGCTCGGAACACTGAAGCTTTCTTT. Translated: CSVGGRARNTEAFF. The chain uses TRBV29-1 and TRBJ1-1, with D hard to call. The V end was cut by 4 bases, the J end by 1 base, with 13 bases between. This CDR3 is built from 14 residues. The germline gives CDR1 SQVTM, CDR2 ANQGSEA.

J is TRBJ2-7 and V is TRBV19; D is unresolved. With 3 bases removed from V and 6 bases from J, the gap between germline ends came to 6 bases. Germline-derived CDR1 and CDR2 are LNHDA and SQIVND (reference sequence). CDR3 size: 11 residues. This CDR3 is CASSMYGEQYF. As DNA, the CDR3 is TGTGCCAGTAGTATGTACGGCGAGCAGTACTTC.

This sequence joins TRBV9 and TRBJ1-1; possibly TRBD1 for D (5 bases). The CDR3 runs 13 residues. The germline V and J ends were trimmed by 0 bases and 3 bases, with 6 bases remaining between them. CDR1 SGDLS and CDR2 YYNGEE come from the germline V gene. CDR3 coding DNA: TGTGCCAGCAGCGTAGGGGGGGACACTGAAGCTTTCTTT. Amino acids: CASSVGGDTEAFF.

The gene calls are TRBV19 and TRBJ2-2; weak D call: TRBD1 (5 bases). Germline-derived CDR1 and CDR2 are LNHDA and SQIVND (reference sequence). Trimming left V 3 bases short and J 3 bases short, with 11 bases between. There are 15 residues in the CDR3. The CDR3: CASSISGADTGELFF. The CDR3 region has the DNA TGTGCCAGTAGTATTTCTGGGGCGGACACCGGGGAGCTGTTTTTT.

The rearrangement joins TRBV10-1 to TRBJ2-7, with unresolved D. The V and J ends lost 4 bases and 4 bases respectively, with 5 bases between them. Per germline, CDR1 WNHNN and CDR2 SYGVQD (reference sequence). The CDR3 contains 11 residues. The CDR3 sequence is CASSGEYEQYF. Written as DNA, the CDR3 is TGCGCCAGCAGTGGCGAATACGAGCAGTACTTC.

The chain couples TRBV18 to TRBJ1-1; possible D gene TRBD1, 6 bases. The length of the CDR3 is 15 residues. V lost 3 bases and J lost 4, with 15 bases in between. Germline V gene data show CDR1 as KGHSH and CDR2 as LQKENI. The CDR3 bases are TGTGCCAGCTCACCCGGGGGGGGCGGAGGCACTGAAGCTTTCTTT. Protein sequence: CASSPGGGGGTEAFF.

The chain recombines TRBV19 with TRBJ2-6, with D possibly TRBD1 on 6 matching bases. Trimming removed 7 bases at V and 0 bases at J, with 13 bases between. This CDR3 spans 16 amino acids. Germline CDR1 LNHDA, CDR2 SQIVND (reference sequence). Here the CDR3 reads CASIGTHSSGANVLTF. Written as DNA, the CDR3 is TGTGCCAGTATAGGGACACACAGCTCTGGGGCCAACGTCCTGACTTTC.

This sequence joins TRBV30 and TRBJ2-1; tentative D call: TRBD2 (5 bases). The germline V gene encodes CDR1 GTSNPN and CDR2 SVGIG (reference sequence). V gave up 1 base and J gave up 0 bases, with 19 bases separating them. The CDR3 is 18 amino acids. The CDR3 loop reads CAWSGAFPGVSSYNEQFF. In DNA form, the CDR3 reads TGTGCCTGGAGTGGGGCTTTTCCCGGGGTTAGCTCCTACAATGAGCAGTTCTTC.

The gene calls are TRBV28 and TRBJ2-7, with TRBD2 identical over 8 bases. The CDR3 loop spans 15 amino acids. The V and J ends lost 6 bases and 0 bases, in that order; junction bases with no gene match: 7. Looked up from germline, CDR1 is MDHEN and CDR2 is SYDVKM. The CDR3 bases are TGTGCCAGCAGCCCGGGACTAGGGAACTCCTACGAGCAGTACTTC. It codes for CASSPGLGNSYEQYF.

The chain joins TRBV6-6 to TRBJ1-2; D is perhaps TRBD1 (6 bases). V was trimmed by 7 bases and J by 1 base, leaving 13 bases between them. CDR1 is MNHNY, CDR2 SVGAGI, per germline (reference sequence). There are 14 residues in the CDR3. The CDR3 DNA sequence: TGTGCCAGCACCGCAGGGGCCGGTAACTATGGCTACACCTTC. Protein product: CASTAGAGNYGYTF.

CDR3 region: CSVEATSGLPQETQYF. CDR3 sequence (DNA): TGCAGCGTTGAGGCGACTAGCGGTCTACCCCAAGAGACCCAGTACTTC. V is TRBV29-1 and J is TRBJ2-5; 9 nucleotides line up with TRBD2. The germline V gene has CDR1 SQVTM and CDR2 ANQGSEA. V shed 3 bases and J 1 base; nucleotides not matched to a gene: 9. This CDR3 comprises 16 residues.